Described below is a single T cell receptor (beta chain) sequence and its context. As yet, its antigen is unknown. The sample originates from a study of response to subunit inactivated influenza vaccine. With V trimmed by 6 bases and J by 2 bases, 7 bases remained unmatched. The CDR3 is made up of 13 amino acids. The germline gives CDR1 SQVTM, CDR2 ANQGSEA. TCRdb ran MiXCR on the RT-PCR reads and lists one entry per CDR3 protein. The sample comprises roughly 520,000 distinct CDR3 sequences, 25% of which are singletons, and around 1.8% rests with the top ten. Findings and caveats of the study: Every seasonal influenza vaccination brings in few new T cells, the authors suggested.

The chain recombines TRBV29-1 with TRBJ2-7; the match to TRBD2 covers 7 bases. The material was CD4+ T cells sorted from PBMCs, obtained about 5 days after vaccination. This receptor was taken from a man aged 50-59 years who received an inactivated influenza vaccine. CDR3 sequence reads: CSVAVGGTYEQYF. The CDR3 DNA is TGCAGCGTCGCGGTCGGGGGGACCTACGAGCAGTACTTC.